This T cell receptor beta chain emerged from a study of metastatic and nonmetastatic thyroid tumors. Not a single patient had been given any form of treatment at any point before undergoing thyroid surgery. The CDR3 is 12 amino acids. Germline CDR1 MNHNS, CDR2 SASEGT. Deletions cut 8 bases from V and 5 bases from J, with 11 bases between. TCRdb re-processed the PCR reads through MiXCR. The sample includes about 36,000 clones, more than 20% seen only once; the top ten take 15% to 17%. Study-wide points: Benign nodules reportedly had significantly lower TCR beta diversity than malignant thyroid tumors in blood and tumor.

Points on this clone: Its specificity is not known.

The chain links TRBV6-1 to TRBJ2-3; D possibly matches TRBD1 or TRBD2 (5 bases each). This sequence originates from a female donor with papillary thyroid cancer or a benign thyroid nodule (not recorded which). Some clones in this sample may be carry-over from other donors' samples. The material sequenced was blood. CDR3 region: CASWDEKDTQYF. Here the CDR3 DNA reads TGTGCCAGCTGGGACGAGAAAGATACGCAGTATTTT.